The entry below gives a single T cell receptor beta chain sequence along with its context. Per the original methods: It was from reference gene primer amplification that nucleated cell counts were estimated. Measured with immunoSEQ multiplex PCR; TCRdb has only the in-frame clones, and not every one. Clonal size and the V and J genes are those of that table, whereas D and trimming came from the DNA. This table has 140,000 to 150,000 clones, around three quarters appearing once. Germline CDR1 and CDR2: SNHLY and FYNNEI. The CDR3 runs 13 residues. V gave up 3 bases and J gave up 3 bases, with 8 bases separating them. The sample originates from a study of blood T cell repertoires in COVID-19. Across the whole study: Sample material is recorded as cDNA or gDNA derived from T cells, B-cell-depleted T cells, or PBMCs.

V gene TRBV2 combines with J gene TRBJ1-2; D remains ambiguous. What was sequenced was peripheral blood. This TCR was sampled from a man between 45 and 60 years old with active or convalescent COVID-19. CDR3 DNA sequence: TGTGCCAGCAGTGAGAGAGGATACTATGGCTACACCTTC. It translates to CASSERGYYGYTF. Complete variable domain (other parts from reference TRBV2 and TRBJ1-2): EPEVTQTPSHQVTQMGQEVILRCVPISNHLYFYWYRQILGQKVEFLVSFYNNEISEKSEIFDDQFSVERPDGSNFTLKIRSTKLEDSAMYFCASSERGYYGYTFGSGTRLTVV.